The subject of this entry is one TCR beta chain. The antigen is not known. This entry comes from a study of persistence of HIV-infected CD4 T cells. The libraries were made with immunoSEQ version 4 in survey mode. Clones were sequenced by immunoSEQ multiplex PCR, and TCRdb holds only the in-frame ones, with some missing. The data hold about 40,000 clones, with around 78% observed a single time. Cells were stimulated with overlapping HIV-1 Gag 15-mer peptides. CD40L-negative CD69-negative CD45RO-high memory CD4+ T cells were sorted as populations depleted of antigen-responding cells. The CDR3 covers 11 residues. Germline-derived CDR1 and CDR2 are LGHDT and YNNKEL (reference sequence). V gave up 3 bases and J gave up 11 bases, with 10 bases separating them.

The source was CD4+ T cells sorted from PBMCs after approximately 19-hour stimulation, collected from a patient who received antiretroviral therapy. This TCR was sampled from an adult man with HIV who was CMV-seropositive. The genes are TRBV3-1 (or the pseudogene TRBV3-2) and TRBJ1-1; maybe TRBD1 (5 bases). As DNA, the CDR3 is TGTGCCAGCAGCCATGGGGCTGGGGCTTTCTTT. Encoded protein: CASSHGAGAFF.